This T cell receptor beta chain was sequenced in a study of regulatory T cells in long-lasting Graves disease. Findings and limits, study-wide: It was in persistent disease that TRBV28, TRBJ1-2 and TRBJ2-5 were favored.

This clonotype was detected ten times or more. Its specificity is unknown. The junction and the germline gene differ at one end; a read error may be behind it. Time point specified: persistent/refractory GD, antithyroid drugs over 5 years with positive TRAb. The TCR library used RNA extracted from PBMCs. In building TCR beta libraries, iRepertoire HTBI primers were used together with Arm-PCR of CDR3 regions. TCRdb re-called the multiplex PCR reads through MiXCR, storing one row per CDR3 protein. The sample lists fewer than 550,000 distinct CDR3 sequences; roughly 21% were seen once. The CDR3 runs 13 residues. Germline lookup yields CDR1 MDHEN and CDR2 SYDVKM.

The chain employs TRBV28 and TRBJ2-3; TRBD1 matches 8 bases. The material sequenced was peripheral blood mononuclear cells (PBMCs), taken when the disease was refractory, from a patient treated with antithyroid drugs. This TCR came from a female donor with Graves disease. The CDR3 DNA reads TGTGCCAGCAGTGGACAGGGCACGGATACGCAGTATTTT. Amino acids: CASSGQGTDTQYF.